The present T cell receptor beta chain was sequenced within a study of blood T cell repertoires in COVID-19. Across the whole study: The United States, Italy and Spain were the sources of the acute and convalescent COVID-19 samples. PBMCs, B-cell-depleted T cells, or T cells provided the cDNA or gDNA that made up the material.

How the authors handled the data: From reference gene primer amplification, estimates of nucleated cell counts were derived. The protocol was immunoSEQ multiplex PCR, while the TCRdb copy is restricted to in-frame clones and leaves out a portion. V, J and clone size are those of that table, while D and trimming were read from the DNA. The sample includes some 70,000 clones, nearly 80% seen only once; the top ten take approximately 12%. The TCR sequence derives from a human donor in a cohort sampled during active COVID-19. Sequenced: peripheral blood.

CDR3 region: CASSESRFAGNTDTQYF. The CDR3 nucleotides read TGTGCCAGCAGTGAATCTCGGTTTGCGGGGAACACAGATACGCAGTATTTT. The genes are TRBV25-1 and TRBJ2-3; perhaps TRBD2 as D (6 bases). Germline V gene sequence: CDR1 MGHDK, CDR2 SYGVNS. With 1 base removed from V and 2 bases from J, the gap between germline ends came to 16 bases. This CDR3 region has 17 residues.